This T cell receptor (beta chain) was recorded in a study of T cell responses to AZD1222 COVID-19 vaccine. Study-level points and caveats: Seropositive at baseline were only a handful of AZD1222 recipients. Most donors were white British, females outnumbered males, and clonal diversity was possibly underestimated.

With regard to this clone: The antigen remains undetermined.

The V gene's germline CDR1 is LNHDA and CDR2 SQIVND (reference sequence). Trimming took 6 bases from V and 7 from J, leaving 9 bases between them. The CDR3 loop spans 12 amino acids. The assay was immunoSEQ multiplex PCR, and TCRdb's table has in-frame clones only and misses some. The sample yields over 100,000 clones, roughly 80% seen once. The clonotype originates from an adult in good health. This specimen consisted of peripheral blood, obtained on day 0 of AZD1222 vaccination. The J gene is TRBJ1-4, the V gene TRBV19; D is unclear. CDR3 protein: CASRTAGEKLFF. The CDR3 DNA reads TGTGCCAGTAGAACCGCGGGTGAAAAACTGTTTTTT.